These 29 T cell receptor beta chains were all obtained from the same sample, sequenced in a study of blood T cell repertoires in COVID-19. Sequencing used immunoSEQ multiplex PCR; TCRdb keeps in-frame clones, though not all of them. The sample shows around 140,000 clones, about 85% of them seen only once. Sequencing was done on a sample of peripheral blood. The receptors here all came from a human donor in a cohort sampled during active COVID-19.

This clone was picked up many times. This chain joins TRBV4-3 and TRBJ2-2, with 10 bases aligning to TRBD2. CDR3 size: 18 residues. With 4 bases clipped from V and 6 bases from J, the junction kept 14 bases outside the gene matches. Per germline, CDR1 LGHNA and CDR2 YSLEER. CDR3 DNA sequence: TGCGCCAGCAGCCTCCATACTTCTAGCGGGAGCACCCCCGGGGAGCTGTTTTTT. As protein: CASSLHTSSGSTPGELFF.

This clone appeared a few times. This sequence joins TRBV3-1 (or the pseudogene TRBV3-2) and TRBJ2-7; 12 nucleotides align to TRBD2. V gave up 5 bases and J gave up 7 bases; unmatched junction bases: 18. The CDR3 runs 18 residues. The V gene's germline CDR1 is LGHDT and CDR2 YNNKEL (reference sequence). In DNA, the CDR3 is TGTGCCAGCAGCACCACTGGGACTAGCGGGCAGTCCTGGGGAGAGCAGTACTTC. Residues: CASSTTGTSGQSWGEQYF.

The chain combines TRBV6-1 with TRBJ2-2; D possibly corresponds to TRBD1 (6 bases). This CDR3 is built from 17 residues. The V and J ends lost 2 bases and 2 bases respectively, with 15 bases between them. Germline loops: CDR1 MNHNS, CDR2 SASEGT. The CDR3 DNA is TGTGCCAGCAGTGAAAGGGGGACCGCAGTAAACACCGGGGAGCTGTTTTTT. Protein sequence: CASSERGTAVNTGELFF.

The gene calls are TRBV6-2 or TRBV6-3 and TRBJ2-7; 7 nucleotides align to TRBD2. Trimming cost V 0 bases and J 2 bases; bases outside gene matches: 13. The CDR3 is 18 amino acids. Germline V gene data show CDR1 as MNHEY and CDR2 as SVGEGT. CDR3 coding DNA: TGTGCCAGCAGTTACTCGAGAGCGGGACTTCCTAAACCCTACGAGCAGTACTTC. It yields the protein CASSYSRAGLPKPYEQYF.

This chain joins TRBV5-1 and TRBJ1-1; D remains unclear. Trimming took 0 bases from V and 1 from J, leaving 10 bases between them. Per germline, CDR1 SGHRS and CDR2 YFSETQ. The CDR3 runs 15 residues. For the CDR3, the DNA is TGCGCCAGCAGCTTGGAGTGGCCTCGGAACACTGAAGCTTTCTTT. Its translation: CASSLEWPRNTEAFF.

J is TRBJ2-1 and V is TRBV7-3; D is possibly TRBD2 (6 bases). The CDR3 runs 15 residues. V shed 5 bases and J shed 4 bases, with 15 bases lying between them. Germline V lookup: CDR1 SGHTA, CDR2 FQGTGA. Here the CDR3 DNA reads TGTGCCAGCAGCAGTCCGGGAGTGGGTTACAATGAGCAGTTCTTC. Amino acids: CASSSPGVGYNEQFF.

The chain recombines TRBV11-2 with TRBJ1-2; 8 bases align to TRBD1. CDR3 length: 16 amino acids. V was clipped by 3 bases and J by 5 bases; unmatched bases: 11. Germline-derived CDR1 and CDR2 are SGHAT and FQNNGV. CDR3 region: CASSFGGRTGIYGYTF. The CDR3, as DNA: TGTGCCAGCAGCTTCGGGGGACGGACAGGGATTTATGGCTACACCTTC.

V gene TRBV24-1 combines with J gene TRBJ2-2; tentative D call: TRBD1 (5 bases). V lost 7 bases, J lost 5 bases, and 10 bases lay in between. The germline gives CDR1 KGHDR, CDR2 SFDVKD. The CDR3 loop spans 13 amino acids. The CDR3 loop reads CATREQATGELFF. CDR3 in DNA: TGTGCCACCAGAGAACAGGCTACCGGGGAGCTGTTTTTT.

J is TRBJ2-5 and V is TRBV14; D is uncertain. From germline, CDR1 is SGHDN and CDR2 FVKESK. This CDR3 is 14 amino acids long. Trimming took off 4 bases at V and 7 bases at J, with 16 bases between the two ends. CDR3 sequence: CASSLSPGSVTQYF. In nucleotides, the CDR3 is TGTGCCAGCAGCCTTTCACCAGGTTCGGTGACCCAGTACTTC.

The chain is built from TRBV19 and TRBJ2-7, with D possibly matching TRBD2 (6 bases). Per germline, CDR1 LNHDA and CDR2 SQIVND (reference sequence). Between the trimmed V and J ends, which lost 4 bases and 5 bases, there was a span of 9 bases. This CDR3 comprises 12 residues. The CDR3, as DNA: TGTGCCAGTAGTAGCGGGATGAACGAGCAGTACTTC. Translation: CASSSGMNEQYF.

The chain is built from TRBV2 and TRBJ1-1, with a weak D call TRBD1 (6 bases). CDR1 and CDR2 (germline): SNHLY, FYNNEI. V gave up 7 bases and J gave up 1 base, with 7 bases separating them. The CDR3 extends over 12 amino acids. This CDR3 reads CASKGGNTEAFF. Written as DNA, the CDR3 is TGTGCCAGCAAAGGGGGGAACACTGAAGCTTTCTTT.

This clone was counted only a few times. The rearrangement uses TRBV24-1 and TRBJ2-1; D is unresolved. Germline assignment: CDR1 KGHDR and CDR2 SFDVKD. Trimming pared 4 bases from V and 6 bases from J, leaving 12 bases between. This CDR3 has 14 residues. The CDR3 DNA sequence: TGTGCCACCAGTGACTCGAACAATATCAATGAGCAGTTCTTC. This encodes CATSDSNNINEQFF.

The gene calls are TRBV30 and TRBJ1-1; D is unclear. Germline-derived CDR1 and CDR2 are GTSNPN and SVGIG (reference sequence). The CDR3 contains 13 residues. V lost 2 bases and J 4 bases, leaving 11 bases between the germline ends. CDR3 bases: TGTGCCTGGAGTCCTTCGGGGTTCACTGAAGCTTTCTTT. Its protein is CAWSPSGFTEAFF.

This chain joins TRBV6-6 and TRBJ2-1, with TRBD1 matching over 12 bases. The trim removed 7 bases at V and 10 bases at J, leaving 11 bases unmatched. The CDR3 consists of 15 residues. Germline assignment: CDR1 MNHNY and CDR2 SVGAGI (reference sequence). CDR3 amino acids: CASNPEGQGAREQFF. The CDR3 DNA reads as TGTGCCAGCAACCCGGAGGGACAGGGGGCGAGGGAGCAGTTCTTC.

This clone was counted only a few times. The CDR3 nucleotides read TGTGCCAGCAGCCCCCTGGTAGCGGGGCCCAAGACCCAGTACTTC. Amino acid sequence: CASSPLVAGPKTQYF. The chain joins TRBV7-2 to TRBJ2-5; TRBD2 matches 8 bases. The CDR3 sequence is 15 residues long. Germline CDR1 reads SGHTA; CDR2 reads FQGNSA. After removal of 5 bases from V and 6 bases from J, the junction contained 11 bases not matched to a gene.

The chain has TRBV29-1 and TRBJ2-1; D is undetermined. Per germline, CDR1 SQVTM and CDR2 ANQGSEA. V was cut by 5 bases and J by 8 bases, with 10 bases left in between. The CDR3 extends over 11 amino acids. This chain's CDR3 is CSVSAVDEQFF. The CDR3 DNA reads TGCAGCGTTAGTGCGGTGGATGAGCAGTTCTTC.

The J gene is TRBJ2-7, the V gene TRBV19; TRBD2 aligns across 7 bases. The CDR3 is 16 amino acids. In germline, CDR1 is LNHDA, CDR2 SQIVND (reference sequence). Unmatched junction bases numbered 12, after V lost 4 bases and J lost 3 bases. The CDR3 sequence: CASSTYGRAGNYEQYF. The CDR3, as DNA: TGTGCCAGTAGTACTTATGGGAGGGCCGGGAACTACGAGCAGTACTTC.

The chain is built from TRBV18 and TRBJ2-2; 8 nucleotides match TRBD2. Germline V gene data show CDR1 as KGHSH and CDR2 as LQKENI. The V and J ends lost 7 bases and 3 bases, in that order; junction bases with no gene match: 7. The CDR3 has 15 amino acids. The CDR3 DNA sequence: TGTGCCAGCTTTGGACTAGCCAGTTACACCGGGGAGCTGTTTTTT. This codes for CASFGLASYTGELFF.

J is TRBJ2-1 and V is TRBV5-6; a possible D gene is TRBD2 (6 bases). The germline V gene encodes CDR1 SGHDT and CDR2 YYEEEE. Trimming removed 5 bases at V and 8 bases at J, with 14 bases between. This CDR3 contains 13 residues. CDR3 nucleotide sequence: TGTGCCAGCAGTCGGGCGGGGACGGATGAGCAGTTCTTC. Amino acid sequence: CASSRAGTDEQFF.

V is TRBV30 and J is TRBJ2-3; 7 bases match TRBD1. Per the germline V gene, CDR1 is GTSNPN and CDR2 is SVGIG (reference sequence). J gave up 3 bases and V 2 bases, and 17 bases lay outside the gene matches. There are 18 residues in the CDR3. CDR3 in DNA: TGTGCCTGGAGTTTGGCTTTAGGACGACAGGGATTTACAGATACGCAGTATTTT. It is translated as CAWSLALGRQGFTDTQYF. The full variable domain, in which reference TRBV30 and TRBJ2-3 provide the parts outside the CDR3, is SQTIHQWPATLVQPVGSPLSLECTVEGTSNPNLYWYRQAAGRGLQLLFYSVGIGQISSEVPQNLSASRPQDRQFILSSKKLLLSDSGFYLCAWSLALGRQGFTDTQYFGPGTRLTVL.

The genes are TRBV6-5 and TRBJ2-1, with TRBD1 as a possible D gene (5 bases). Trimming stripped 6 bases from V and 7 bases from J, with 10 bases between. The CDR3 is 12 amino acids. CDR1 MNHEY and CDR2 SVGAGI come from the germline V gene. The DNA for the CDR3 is TGTGCCAGCAGCGGTAACAGGAATGAGCAGTTCTTC. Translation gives CASSGNRNEQFF.

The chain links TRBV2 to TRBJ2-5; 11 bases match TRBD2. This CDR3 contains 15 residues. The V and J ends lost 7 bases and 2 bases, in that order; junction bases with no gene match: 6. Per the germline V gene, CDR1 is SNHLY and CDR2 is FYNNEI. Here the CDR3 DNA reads TGTGCCAGCAATATAGCGGGAGGGAGACAAGAGACCCAGTACTTC. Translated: CASNIAGGRQETQYF.

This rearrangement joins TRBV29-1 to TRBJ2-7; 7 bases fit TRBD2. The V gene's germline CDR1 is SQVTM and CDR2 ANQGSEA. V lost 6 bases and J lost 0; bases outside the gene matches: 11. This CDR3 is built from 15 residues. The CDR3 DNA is TGCAGCGTCCTGGGGCTAGCGGAGAGCTCCTACGAGCAGTACTTC. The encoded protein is CSVLGLAESSYEQYF.

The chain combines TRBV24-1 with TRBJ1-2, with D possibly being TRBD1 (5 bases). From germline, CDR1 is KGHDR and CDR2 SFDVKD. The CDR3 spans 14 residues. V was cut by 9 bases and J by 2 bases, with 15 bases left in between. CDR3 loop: CATSGGAANYGYTF. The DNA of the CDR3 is TGTGCCACCTCCGGTGGGGCCGCCAACTATGGCTACACCTTC.

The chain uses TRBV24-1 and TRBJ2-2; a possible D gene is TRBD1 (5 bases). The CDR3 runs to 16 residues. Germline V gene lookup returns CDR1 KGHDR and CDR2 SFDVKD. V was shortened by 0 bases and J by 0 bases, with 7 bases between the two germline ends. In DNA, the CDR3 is TGTGCCACCAGTGATTTGAGGACATCGAACACCGGGGAGCTGTTTTTT. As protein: CATSDLRTSNTGELFF.

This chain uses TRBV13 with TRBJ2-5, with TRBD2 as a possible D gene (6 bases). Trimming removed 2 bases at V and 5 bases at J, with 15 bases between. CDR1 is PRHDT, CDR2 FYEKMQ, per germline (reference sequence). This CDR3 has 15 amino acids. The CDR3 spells CASSLIRVGGETQYF. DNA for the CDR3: TGTGCCAGCAGCTTAATCCGGGTGGGAGGCGAGACCCAGTACTTC.

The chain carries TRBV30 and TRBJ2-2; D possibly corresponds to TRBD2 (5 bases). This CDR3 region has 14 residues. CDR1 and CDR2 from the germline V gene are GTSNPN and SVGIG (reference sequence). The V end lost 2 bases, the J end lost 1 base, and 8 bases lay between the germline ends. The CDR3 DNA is TGTGCCTGGAGTTTGGACTGGAACACCGGGGAGCTGTTTTTT. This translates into CAWSLDWNTGELFF.

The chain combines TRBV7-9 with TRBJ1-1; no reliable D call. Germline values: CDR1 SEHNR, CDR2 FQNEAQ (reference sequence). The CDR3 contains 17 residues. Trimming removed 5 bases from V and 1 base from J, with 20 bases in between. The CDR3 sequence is CASSGFGSGGKNTEAFF. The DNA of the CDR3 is TGTGCCAGCAGCGGGTTCGGGTCCGGAGGGAAGAACACTGAAGCTTTCTTT.

CDR3 amino acids: CASSVNPDRPYGYTF. The DNA for the CDR3 is TGTGCCAGCAGTGTGAACCCTGACAGGCCCTATGGCTACACCTTC. The gene calls are TRBV28 and TRBJ1-2, with TRBD1 as a possible D gene (6 bases). This CDR3 region has 15 residues. Per germline, CDR1 MDHEN and CDR2 SYDVKM. V lost 5 bases, J lost 4 bases, and 17 bases lay in between.